Listed here is a single T cell receptor (beta chain). TCRdb keeps only in-frame clones here, not all; method: immunoSEQ multiplex PCR. Of 150,000 to 180,000 clones in the sample, over 65% are singletons; the top ten hold under 2%. This sample stems from a study of blood T cell repertoires in COVID-19. Study-level information: Sites in the United States, Italy and Spain provided acute and convalescent COVID-19 samples. The cDNA or gDNA used as material had been derived from T cells, B-cell-depleted T cells, or PBMCs.

The CDR3 extends over 14 amino acids. CDR1 and CDR2 (germline): MGHDK, SYGVNS. V was clipped by 2 bases and J by 7 bases, with 14 bases between them. The chain uses TRBV25-1 and TRBJ1-1, with D possibly matching TRBD1 (6 bases). The clonotype comes from a man older than 75 with acute or convalescent COVID-19. The sequencing input was peripheral blood. The CDR3 DNA reads as TGTGCCAGCAGTGAAGGTCACAGGGCGCTTGAAGCTTTCTTT. Translated, it gives CASSEGHRALEAFF.